Listed here is a single T cell receptor beta chain. Its target is unknown. Assay: immunoSEQ multiplex PCR; the TCRdb copy retains only in-frame clones and omits some. The sample shows some 350,000 clones, about 90% of them seen only once. CDR1 MNHEY and CDR2 SVGAGI come from the germline V gene. Trimming left V 8 bases short and J 2 bases short, with 13 bases between. This CDR3 is built from 14 residues. This sample was taken from a study of Ad26.COV2.S vaccination and SARS-CoV-2 variants. Findings of the study overall: Greater spike-specific TCR breadth was seen in vaccine recipients than in placebo recipients.

This chain connects TRBV6-5 to TRBJ2-1; tentatively, D is TRBD2 (6 bases). Sample: peripheral blood, taken after recovery from COVID-19. The TCR originated in a human donor who had recovered from COVID-19. The DNA of the CDR3 is TGTGCCAGCGTGGGGGGATATCCCTACAATGAGCAGTTCTTC. Its protein product is CASVGGYPYNEQFF.